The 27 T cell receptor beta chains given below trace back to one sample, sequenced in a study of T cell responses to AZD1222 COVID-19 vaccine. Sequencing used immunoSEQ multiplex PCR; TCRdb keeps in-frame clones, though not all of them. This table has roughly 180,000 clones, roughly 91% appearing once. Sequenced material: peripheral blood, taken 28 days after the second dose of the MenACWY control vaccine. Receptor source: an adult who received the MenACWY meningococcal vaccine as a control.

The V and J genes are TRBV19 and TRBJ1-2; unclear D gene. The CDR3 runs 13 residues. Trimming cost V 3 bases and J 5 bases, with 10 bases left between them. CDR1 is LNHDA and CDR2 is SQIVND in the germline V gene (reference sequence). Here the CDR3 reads CASSIGSSYGYTF. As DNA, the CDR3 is TGTGCCAGTAGTATTGGCTCTTCATATGGCTACACCTTC.

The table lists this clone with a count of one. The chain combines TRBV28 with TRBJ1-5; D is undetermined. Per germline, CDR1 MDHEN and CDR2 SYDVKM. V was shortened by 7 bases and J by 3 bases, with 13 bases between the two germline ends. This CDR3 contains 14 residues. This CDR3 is CASKRTVSNQPQHF. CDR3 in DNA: TGTGCCAGCAAGAGGACCGTTTCCAATCAGCCCCAGCATTTT.

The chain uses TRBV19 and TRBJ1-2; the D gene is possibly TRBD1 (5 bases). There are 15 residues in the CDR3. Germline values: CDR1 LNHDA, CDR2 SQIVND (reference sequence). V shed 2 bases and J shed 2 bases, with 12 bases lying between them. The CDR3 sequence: CASSIPGTGNYGYTF. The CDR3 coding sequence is TGTGCCAGTAGTATACCCGGGACGGGAAACTATGGCTACACCTTC.

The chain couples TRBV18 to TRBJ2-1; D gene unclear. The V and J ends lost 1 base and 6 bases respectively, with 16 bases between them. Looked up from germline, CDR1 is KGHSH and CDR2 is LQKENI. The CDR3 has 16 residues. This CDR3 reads CASSPRVSGRVNEQFF. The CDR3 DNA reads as TGTGCCAGCTCACCACGGGTCTCAGGCCGGGTCAATGAGCAGTTCTTC.

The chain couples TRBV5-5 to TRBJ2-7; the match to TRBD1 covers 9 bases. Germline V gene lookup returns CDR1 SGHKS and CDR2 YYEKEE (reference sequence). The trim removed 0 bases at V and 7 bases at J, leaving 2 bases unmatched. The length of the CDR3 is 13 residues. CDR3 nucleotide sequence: TGTGCCAGCAGCTTGGCGGACAGGGGAGAGCAGTACTTC. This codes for CASSLADRGEQYF.

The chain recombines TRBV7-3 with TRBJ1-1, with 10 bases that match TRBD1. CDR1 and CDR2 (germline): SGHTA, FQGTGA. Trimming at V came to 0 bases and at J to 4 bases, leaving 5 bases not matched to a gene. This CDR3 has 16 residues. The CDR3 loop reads CASSLTGQGRTTEAFF. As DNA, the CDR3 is TGTGCCAGCAGCTTAACGGGACAGGGGAGGACCACTGAAGCTTTCTTT.

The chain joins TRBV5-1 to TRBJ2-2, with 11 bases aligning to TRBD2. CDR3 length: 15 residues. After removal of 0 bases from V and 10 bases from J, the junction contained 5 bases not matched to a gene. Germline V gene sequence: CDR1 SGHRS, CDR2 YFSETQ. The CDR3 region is CASSLVAGGSVELFF. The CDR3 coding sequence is TGCGCCAGCAGCTTGGTAGCGGGGGGGAGTGTGGAGCTGTTTTTT.

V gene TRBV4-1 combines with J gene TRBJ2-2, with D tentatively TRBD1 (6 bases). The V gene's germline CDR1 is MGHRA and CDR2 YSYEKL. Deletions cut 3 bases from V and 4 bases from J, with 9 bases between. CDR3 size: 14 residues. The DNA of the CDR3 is TGCGCCAGCAGCCACCAGGGGAGCACCGGGGAGCTGTTTTTT. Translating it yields CASSHQGSTGELFF.

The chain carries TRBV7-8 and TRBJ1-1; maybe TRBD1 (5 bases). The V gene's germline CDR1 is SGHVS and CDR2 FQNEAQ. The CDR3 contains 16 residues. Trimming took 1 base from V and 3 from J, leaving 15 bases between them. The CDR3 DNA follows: TGTGCCAGCAGCTTAGAGGGCCAGGGTTGGTACACTGAAGCTTTCTTT. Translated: CASSLEGQGWYTEAFF.

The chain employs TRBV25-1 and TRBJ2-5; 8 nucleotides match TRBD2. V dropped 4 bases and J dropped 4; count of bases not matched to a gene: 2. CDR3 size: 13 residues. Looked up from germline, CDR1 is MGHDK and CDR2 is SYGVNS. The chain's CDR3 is CASSGSGGETQYF. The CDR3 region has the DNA TGTGCCAGCAGTGGGAGCGGGGGAGAGACCCAGTACTTC.

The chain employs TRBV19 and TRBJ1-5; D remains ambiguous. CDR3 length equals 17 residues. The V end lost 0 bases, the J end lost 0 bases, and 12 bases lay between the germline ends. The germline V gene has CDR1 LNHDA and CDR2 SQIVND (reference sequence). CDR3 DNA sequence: TGTGCCAGTAGTATAGATGCAACGCATCTTAGCAATCAGCCCCAGCATTTT. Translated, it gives CASSIDATHLSNQPQHF.

The CDR3 spells CASSADRGRYGYTF. The CDR3 region has the DNA TGTGCCAGCAGCGCAGACAGGGGGCGATATGGCTACACCTTC. The chain couples TRBV9 to TRBJ1-2; 10 bases fit TRBD1. Per germline, CDR1 SGDLS and CDR2 YYNGEE. J lost 5 bases, V lost 3 bases, and 4 bases had no gene match. The CDR3 consists of 14 residues. Looking up the rest from reference TRBV9 and TRBJ1-2 gives the full variable domain: DSGVTQTPKHLITATGQRVTLRCSPRSGDLSVYWYQQSLDQGLQFLIQYYNGEERAKGNILERFSAQQFPDLHSELNLSSLELGDSALYFCASSADRGRYGYTFGSGTRLTVV.

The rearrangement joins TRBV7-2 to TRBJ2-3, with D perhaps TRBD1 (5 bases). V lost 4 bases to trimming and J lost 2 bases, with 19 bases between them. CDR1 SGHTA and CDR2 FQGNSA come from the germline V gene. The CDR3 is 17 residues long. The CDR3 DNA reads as TGTGCCAGCAGCTCCCCGCAAGGCAGGGTCCCCACAGATACGCAGTATTTT. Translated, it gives CASSSPQGRVPTDTQYF. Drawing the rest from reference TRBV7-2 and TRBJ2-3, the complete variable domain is GAGVSQSPSNKVTEKGKDVELRCDPISGHTALYWYRQSLGQGLEFLIYFQGNSAPDKSGLPSDRFSAERTGGSVSTLTIQRTQQEDSAVYLCASSSPQGRVPTDTQYFGPGTRLTVL.

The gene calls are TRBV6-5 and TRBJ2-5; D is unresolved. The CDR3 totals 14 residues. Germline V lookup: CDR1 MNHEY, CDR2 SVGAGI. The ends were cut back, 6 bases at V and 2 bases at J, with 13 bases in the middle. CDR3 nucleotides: TGTGCCAGCAGCCACGGCACAAGGCAAGAGACCCAGTACTTC. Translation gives CASSHGTRQETQYF.

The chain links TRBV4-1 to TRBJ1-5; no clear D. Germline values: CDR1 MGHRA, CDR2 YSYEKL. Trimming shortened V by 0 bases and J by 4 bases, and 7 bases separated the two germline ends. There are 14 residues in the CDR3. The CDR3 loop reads CASSQEGRNQPQHF. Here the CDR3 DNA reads TGCGCCAGCAGCCAAGAAGGCAGAAATCAGCCCCAGCATTTT.

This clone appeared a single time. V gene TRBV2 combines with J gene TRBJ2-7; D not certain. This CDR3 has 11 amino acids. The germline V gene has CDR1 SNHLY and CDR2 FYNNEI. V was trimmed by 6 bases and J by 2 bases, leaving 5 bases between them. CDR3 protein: CASRVTYEQYF. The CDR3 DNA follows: TGTGCCAGCAGGGTAACCTACGAGCAGTACTTC.

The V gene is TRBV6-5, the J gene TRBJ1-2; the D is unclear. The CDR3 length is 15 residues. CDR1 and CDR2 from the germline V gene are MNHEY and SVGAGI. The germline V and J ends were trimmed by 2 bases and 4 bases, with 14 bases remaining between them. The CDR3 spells CASSYREGEVYGYTF. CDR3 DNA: TGTGCCAGCAGTTACCGGGAGGGTGAGGTCTATGGCTACACCTTC.

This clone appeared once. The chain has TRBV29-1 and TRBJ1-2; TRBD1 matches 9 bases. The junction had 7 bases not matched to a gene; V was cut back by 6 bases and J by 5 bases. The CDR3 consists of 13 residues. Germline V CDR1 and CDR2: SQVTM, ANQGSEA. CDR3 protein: CSVATGGKYGYTF. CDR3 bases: TGCAGCGTCGCTACAGGGGGCAAGTATGGCTACACCTTC. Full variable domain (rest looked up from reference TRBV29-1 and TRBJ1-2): SAVISQKPSRDICQRGTSLTIQCQVDSQVTMMFWYRQQPGQSLTLIATANQGSEATYESGFVIDKFPISRPNLTFSTLTVSNMSPEDSSIYLCSVATGGKYGYTFGSGTRLTVV.

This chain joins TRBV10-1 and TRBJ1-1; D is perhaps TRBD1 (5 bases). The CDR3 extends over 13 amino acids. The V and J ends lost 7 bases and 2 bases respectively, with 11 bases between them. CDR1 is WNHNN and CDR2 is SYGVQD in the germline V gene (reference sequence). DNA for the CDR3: TGCGCCAGCACATCCCAGGGTAACACTGAAGCTTTCTTT. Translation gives CASTSQGNTEAFF.

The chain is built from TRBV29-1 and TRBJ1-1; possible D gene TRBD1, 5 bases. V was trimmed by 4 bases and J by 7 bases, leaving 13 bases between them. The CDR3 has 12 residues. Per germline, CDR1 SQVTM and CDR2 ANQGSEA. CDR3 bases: TGCAGCGTTGTAAGGGGTCTGGGTGAAGCTTTCTTT. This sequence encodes CSVVRGLGEAFF.

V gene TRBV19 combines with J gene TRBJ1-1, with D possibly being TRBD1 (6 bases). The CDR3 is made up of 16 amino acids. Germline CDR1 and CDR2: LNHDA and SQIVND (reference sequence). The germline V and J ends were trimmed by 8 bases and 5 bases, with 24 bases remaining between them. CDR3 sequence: CASRPPLGTYLTEAFF. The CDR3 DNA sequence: TGTGCCAGTCGCCCACCCCTCGGGACATATCTTACTGAAGCTTTCTTT.

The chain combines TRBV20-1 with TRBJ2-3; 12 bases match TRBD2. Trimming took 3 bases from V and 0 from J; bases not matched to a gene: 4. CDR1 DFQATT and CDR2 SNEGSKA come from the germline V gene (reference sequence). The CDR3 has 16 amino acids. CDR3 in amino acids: CSASRGLAGSTDTQYF. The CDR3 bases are TGCAGTGCTAGTCGTGGACTAGCGGGAAGCACAGATACGCAGTATTTT.

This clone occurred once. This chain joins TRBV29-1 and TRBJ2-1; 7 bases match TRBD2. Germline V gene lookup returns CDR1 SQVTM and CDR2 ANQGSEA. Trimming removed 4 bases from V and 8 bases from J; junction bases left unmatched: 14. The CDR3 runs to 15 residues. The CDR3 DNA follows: TGCAGCGTTGCAAATCCAGCGGGGAGCGTATATGAGCAGTTCTTC. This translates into CSVANPAGSVYEQFF.

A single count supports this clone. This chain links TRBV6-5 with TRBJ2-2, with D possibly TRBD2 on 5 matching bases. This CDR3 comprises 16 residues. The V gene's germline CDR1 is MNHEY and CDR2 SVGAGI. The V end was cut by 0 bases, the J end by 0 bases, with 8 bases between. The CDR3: CASSYSRRSNTGELFF. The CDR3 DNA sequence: TGTGCCAGCAGTTACTCGAGGAGGTCGAACACCGGGGAGCTGTTTTTT.

The CDR3 DNA is TGTGCCAGCAGTTTAAGCGGGCTTGAAAAACTGTTTTTT. Its translation is CASSLSGLEKLFF. The chain is built from TRBV12-3 or TRBV12-4 and TRBJ1-4; D not resolved. The CDR3 runs 13 residues. V dropped 2 bases and J dropped 7 bases, with 8 bases sitting between them.

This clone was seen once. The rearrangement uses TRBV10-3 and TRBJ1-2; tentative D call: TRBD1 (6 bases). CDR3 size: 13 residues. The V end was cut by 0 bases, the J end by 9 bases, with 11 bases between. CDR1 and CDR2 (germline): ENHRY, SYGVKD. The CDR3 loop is CAISESGGGSYTF. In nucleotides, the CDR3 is TGTGCCATCAGTGAGTCGGGAGGGGGAAGCTACACCTTC.

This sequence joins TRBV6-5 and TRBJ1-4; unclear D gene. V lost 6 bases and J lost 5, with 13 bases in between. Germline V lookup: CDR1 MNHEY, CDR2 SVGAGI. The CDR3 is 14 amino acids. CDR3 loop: CASRTSGGNEKLFF. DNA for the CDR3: TGTGCCAGCAGGACATCGGGAGGAAATGAAAAACTGTTTTTT.